This passage covers 29 T cell receptor beta chains from one sample sequenced in a study of T cell responses to AZD1222 COVID-19 vaccine. The repertoire was sequenced with immunoSEQ multiplex PCR; TCRdb's copy has only in-frame clones and lacks some. This table holds 200,000 to 250,000 clones, under 95% found once. The source material was peripheral blood, sampled on day 0 of MenACWY control vaccination. The receptors were gathered from an adult in good health.

This clone was recorded once. J is TRBJ1-2 and V is TRBV4-3; D not resolved. The CDR3 extends over 14 amino acids. Trimming pared 0 bases from V and 5 bases from J, leaving 10 bases between. Germline CDR1 is LGHNA and CDR2 is YSLEER. Here the CDR3 DNA reads TGCGCCAGCAGCCAAGAGCCAGGAAGATATGGCTACACCTTC. Translation gives CASSQEPGRYGYTF.

The chain has TRBV2 and TRBJ1-4; tentatively, D is TRBD1 (6 bases). Between the trimmed V and J ends, which lost 4 bases and 5 bases, there was a span of 11 bases. The CDR3 totals 14 residues. CDR1 is SNHLY and CDR2 is FYNNEI in the germline V gene. The CDR3, as DNA: TGTGCCAGCAGTGTTCAGAGGGGGAATGAAAAACTGTTTTTT. Protein: CASSVQRGNEKLFF.

This chain uses TRBV5-5 with TRBJ2-1, with a possible D match to TRBD2 (6 bases). The CDR3 extends over 17 amino acids. Germline CDR1 SGHKS, CDR2 YYEKEE (reference sequence). V was pared by 2 bases and J by 7 bases, with 22 bases between. The CDR3, as DNA: TGTGCCAGCAGCTTTAGGAGGGCGGCTACGACTGGGAATGAGCAGTTCTTC. Its protein product is CASSFRRAATTGNEQFF.

This clone was seen only once. The chain has TRBV7-2 and TRBJ2-5; 8 nucleotides align to TRBD2. This CDR3 is 15 amino acids long. In germline, CDR1 is SGHTA, CDR2 FQGNSA. V trimming: 6 bases; J trimming: 5 bases; junction bases outside the gene matches: 11. The DNA of the CDR3 is TGTGCCAGCAGTTTATCGGGACTAGTCATGGAGACCCAGTACTTC. Translation: CASSLSGLVMETQYF. The variable domain in full, completed from reference TRBV7-2 and TRBJ2-5, reads GAGVSQSPSNKVTEKGKDVELRCDPISGHTALYWYRQSLGQGLEFLIYFQGNSAPDKSGLPSDRFSAERTGGSVSTLTIQRTQQEDSAVYLCASSLSGLVMETQYFGPGTRLLVL.

The rearrangement links TRBV2 to TRBJ2-1; TRBD2 is a possible D gene (7 bases). Germline CDR1 SNHLY, CDR2 FYNNEI. The CDR3 is made up of 15 amino acids. Trimming removed 1 base from V and 8 bases from J, with 15 bases in between. The CDR3 sequence is CASSEEAGAGHEQFF. CDR3 DNA: TGTGCCAGCAGTGAAGAGGCGGGGGCTGGCCATGAGCAGTTCTTC. The complete variable domain, with remaining parts taken from reference TRBV2 and TRBJ2-1, reads EPEVTQTPSHQVTQMGQEVILRCVPISNHLYFYWYRQILGQKVEFLVSFYNNEISEKSEIFDDQFSVERPDGSNFTLKIRSTKLEDSAMYFCASSEEAGAGHEQFFGPGTRLTVL.

The chain links TRBV7-3 to TRBJ2-1; 10 bases fit TRBD2. V was clipped by 2 bases and J by 8 bases; unmatched bases: 6. This CDR3 has 15 amino acids. Germline CDR1 is SGHTA and CDR2 is FQGTGA. The CDR3 reads CASSLGLAGAHEQFF. The CDR3 nucleotides are TGTGCCAGCAGCTTAGGGCTAGCGGGGGCACATGAGCAGTTCTTC.

The V and J genes are TRBV15 and TRBJ1-5; a possible D gene is TRBD1 (6 bases). Germline loops: CDR1 LNHNV, CDR2 YYDKDF (reference sequence). V shed 5 bases and J shed 7 bases, with 12 bases lying between them. CDR3 length: 13 residues. CDR3 amino acids: CATSGYRVQPQHF. For the CDR3, the DNA is TGTGCCACCAGCGGATACAGGGTACAGCCCCAGCATTTT.

The V call is TRBV2, the J call TRBJ1-2; D not resolved. CDR3 size: 13 residues. V lost 3 bases and J 6 bases, leaving 11 bases between the germline ends. The germline CDR1 and CDR2 sequences are SNHLY and FYNNEI. CDR3 sequence reads: CASSEGQADGYTF. CDR3 nucleotide sequence: TGTGCCAGCAGTGAGGGTCAGGCGGATGGCTACACCTTC.

This chain links TRBV2 with TRBJ1-1; D is perhaps TRBD1 (6 bases). The ends were cut back, 7 bases at V and 0 bases at J, with 12 bases in the middle. Germline values: CDR1 SNHLY, CDR2 FYNNEI. The CDR3 is 14 amino acids. CDR3: CASTRTDMNTEAFF. The DNA for the CDR3 is TGTGCCAGCACCCGGACAGATATGAACACTGAAGCTTTCTTT.

The chain combines TRBV30 with TRBJ2-3; D may match TRBD1 or TRBD2 (5 bases each). The CDR3 has 15 residues. Germline V gene lookup returns CDR1 GTSNPN and CDR2 SVGIG (reference sequence). Deletions cut 8 bases from V and 2 bases from J, with 20 bases between. The CDR3 nucleotides are TGTGCCCGCTCCCTAGACATGGGGGTCACAGATACGCAGTATTTT. This gives the protein CARSLDMGVTDTQYF.

V and J are TRBV20-1 and TRBJ1-2; 7 bases are a match to TRBD1. There are 11 residues in the CDR3. CDR1 DFQATT and CDR2 SNEGSKA come from the germline V gene (reference sequence). V gave up 5 bases and J gave up 12 bases; unmatched junction bases: 9. CDR3 loop: CSARTGGLDTF. Written as DNA, the CDR3 is TGCAGTGCTCGGACAGGAGGTTTGGACACCTTC.

The V call is TRBV13, the J call TRBJ1-1; D uncertain. The germline V gene encodes CDR1 PRHDT and CDR2 FYEKMQ (reference sequence). Trimming left V 5 bases short and J 0 bases short, with 13 bases between. CDR3 length: 15 residues. CDR3 protein: CASSLLMSMNTEAFF. The CDR3 nucleotides are TGTGCCAGCAGCCTATTAATGTCCATGAACACTGAAGCTTTCTTT.

This rearrangement joins TRBV2 to TRBJ2-2; D call uncertain. The V gene's germline CDR1 is SNHLY and CDR2 FYNNEI. The CDR3 has 16 amino acids. Trimming removed 5 bases from V and 0 bases from J, with 13 bases in between. The DNA for the CDR3 is TGTGCCAGCAGTTGGGCCGGCGTCGCGAACACCGGGGAGCTGTTTTTT. Amino acid sequence: CASSWAGVANTGELFF.

The V gene is TRBV4-1, the J gene TRBJ1-5; 8 bases map to TRBD1. Losses at the gene ends were 3 bases for V and 2 bases for J; bases not matched to a gene: 6. The length of the CDR3 is 16 residues. In germline, CDR1 is MGHRA, CDR2 YSYEKL. The CDR3 DNA sequence: TGCGCCAGCAGCCAGCAGGGGGCCCAGGGCAATCAGCCCCAGCATTTT. Encoded protein: CASSQQGAQGNQPQHF.

The rearrangement links TRBV5-4 to TRBJ1-2; 8 bases align to TRBD1. Germline CDR1 is SGHNT and CDR2 is YYREEE (reference sequence). V shed 4 bases, J shed 5 bases, and the junction held 13 bases outside the gene matches. The CDR3 covers 16 residues. The CDR3 loop is CASSPSGTGGGYGYTF. The CDR3, as DNA: TGTGCCAGCAGCCCGTCGGGAACAGGGGGGGGATATGGCTACACCTTC.

V gene TRBV21-1 combines with J gene TRBJ2-3; the table gives TRBD2 as D, unverified against the DNA. TRBV21-1 is noted as a pseudogene. The length of the CDR3 is 14 residues. The CDR3 DNA reads as TGTGCCAGCAGCAAGCGGCGAGTCACAGATACGCAGTATTTT. Residues: CASSKRRVTDTQYF.

The chain carries TRBV5-1 and TRBJ1-1; D is perhaps TRBD1 (5 bases). Per the germline V gene, CDR1 is SGHRS and CDR2 is YFSETQ. The V end lost 4 bases, the J end lost 8 bases, and 12 bases lay between the germline ends. This CDR3 spans 12 amino acids. DNA for the CDR3: TGCGCCAGCAGCGGCAGGGCCGCAGAAGCTTTCTTT. Protein: CASSGRAAEAFF.

The rearrangement uses TRBV6-5 and TRBJ2-1; 7 bases match TRBD1. Germline CDR1 reads MNHEY; CDR2 reads SVGAGI. Trimming at V came to 2 bases and at J to 6 bases, leaving 4 bases not matched to a gene. The CDR3 has 14 amino acids. The chain's CDR3 is CASSYRGLRNEQFF. The CDR3 nucleotides read TGTGCCAGCAGTTACAGGGGGCTTCGCAATGAGCAGTTCTTC.

The chain carries TRBV19 and TRBJ1-4; D possibly corresponds to TRBD1 (5 bases). The ends were cut back, 7 bases at V and 1 base at J, with 19 bases in the middle. CDR3 length equals 17 residues. Germline V gene sequence: CDR1 LNHDA, CDR2 SQIVND (reference sequence). This CDR3 is CASTPRDGRLTNEKLFF. CDR3 in DNA: TGTGCCAGTACCCCCCGGGACGGGCGCTTAACTAATGAAAAACTGTTTTTT.

This clone has a single count. This sequence joins TRBV19 and TRBJ1-6; 8 nucleotides line up with TRBD1. The germline gives CDR1 LNHDA, CDR2 SQIVND (reference sequence). The trim removed 5 bases at V and 8 bases at J, leaving 8 bases unmatched. The CDR3 totals 15 residues. CDR3 in amino acids: CASSAGQGIDSPLHF. The CDR3 region has the DNA TGTGCCAGTAGTGCAGGACAGGGTATAGATTCACCCCTCCACTTT.

This clone has just one count. The sample carries other DNA sequences with the same CDR3. The chain carries TRBV11-2 and TRBJ1-5; no firm D call. Deletions cut 0 bases from V and 5 bases from J, with 5 bases between. CDR3 length: 13 amino acids. From germline, CDR1 is SGHAT and CDR2 FQNNGV. The chain's CDR3 is CASSLDRDQPQHF. CDR3 sequence (DNA): TGTGCCAGCAGCTTAGATAGGGATCAGCCCCAGCATTTT.

A few counts support this clone. The chain links TRBV27 to TRBJ1-5; D is unresolved. Germline V gene data show CDR1 as MNHEY and CDR2 as SMNVEV (reference sequence). Trimming cost V 0 bases and J 0 bases, with 18 bases left between them. The CDR3 is 19 amino acids. The chain's CDR3 is CASSLSHGGGRLSNQPQHF. In DNA, the CDR3 is TGTGCCAGCAGTTTATCCCACGGCGGAGGGAGACTTAGCAATCAGCCCCAGCATTTT.

The chain has TRBV6-5 and TRBJ2-4, with D unresolved. V lost 8 bases, J lost 5 bases, and 7 bases lay in between. Germline V lookup: CDR1 MNHEY, CDR2 SVGAGI. This CDR3 is built from 11 residues. DNA for the CDR3: TGTGCCAGCGCTGGAGAAAACATTCAGTACTTC. Protein sequence: CASAGENIQYF.

The V and J genes are TRBV5-6 and TRBJ2-3, with D perhaps TRBD1 or TRBD2 (6 bases each). CDR1 is SGHDT, CDR2 YYEEEE, per germline. CDR3 length: 15 amino acids. The V end lost 4 bases, the J end lost 4 bases, and 16 bases lay between the germline ends. The CDR3 coding sequence is TGTGCCAGCAGCCCGGGCTGGGGGGCCCCAGATACGCAGTATTTT. Translated: CASSPGWGAPDTQYF.

The rearrangement links TRBV7-9 to TRBJ1-1; possibly TRBD1 for D (5 bases). V lost 5 bases and J 8 bases, leaving 12 bases between the germline ends. The CDR3 has 12 residues. The germline V gene has CDR1 SEHNR and CDR2 FQNEAQ (reference sequence). The CDR3 sequence: CASSLPGREAFF. Written as DNA, the CDR3 is TGTGCCAGCAGCCTACCAGGGCGGGAAGCTTTCTTT.

Only one count was recorded for this clone. The chain carries TRBV5-3 and TRBJ1-4; 9 positions match TRBD1. TRBV5-3 has ORF status, its function being uncertain. The CDR3 has 16 amino acids. After removal of 3 bases from V and 3 bases from J, the junction contained 6 bases not matched to a gene. The CDR3, as DNA: TGTGCCAGAAGCTGTGGACAGGGGCAGGCTAATGAAAAACTGTTTTTT. It codes for CARSCGQGQANEKLFF.

The CDR3, as DNA: TGTGCCAGCTCACCACAAGCCAAGGGATATAATTCACCCCTCCACTTT. Encoded protein: CASSPQAKGYNSPLHF. The J gene is TRBJ1-6, the V gene TRBV18; D unclear. Germline V gene lookup returns CDR1 KGHSH and CDR2 LQKENI. The CDR3 extends over 16 amino acids. V was shortened by 1 base and J by 4 bases, with 11 bases between the two germline ends.

This chain connects TRBV6-6 to TRBJ2-3; D is uncertain. CDR3 length: 12 amino acids. Deletions cut 5 bases from V and 3 bases from J, with 6 bases between. The germline CDR1 and CDR2 sequences are MNHNY and SVGAGI (reference sequence). CDR3 in amino acids: CASSIKTDTQYF. CDR3 nucleotides: TGTGCCAGCAGTATTAAGACAGATACGCAGTATTTT.

The V gene is TRBV6-2 or TRBV6-3, the J gene TRBJ1-1; tentative D call: TRBD1 (5 bases). V was pared by 2 bases and J by 1 base, with 5 bases between. CDR1 and CDR2 (germline): MNHEY, SVGEGT. This CDR3 is built from 13 residues. CDR3 bases: TGTGCCAGCAGTTACGACAGGAACACTGAAGCTTTCTTT. Translating gives CASSYDRNTEAFF.